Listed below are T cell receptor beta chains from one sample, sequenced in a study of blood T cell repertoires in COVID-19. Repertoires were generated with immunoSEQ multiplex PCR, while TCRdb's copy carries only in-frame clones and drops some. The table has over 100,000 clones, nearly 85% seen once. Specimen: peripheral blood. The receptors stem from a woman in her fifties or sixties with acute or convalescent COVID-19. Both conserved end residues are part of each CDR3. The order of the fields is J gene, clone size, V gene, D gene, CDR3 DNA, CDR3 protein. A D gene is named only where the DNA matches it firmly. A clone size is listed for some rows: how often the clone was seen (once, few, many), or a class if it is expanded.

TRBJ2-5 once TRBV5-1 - TGCGCCAGCAAGGTAGGCGCAAGCGTCCAAGAGACCCAGTACTTC CASKVGASVQETQYF
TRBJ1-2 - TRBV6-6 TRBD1 TGTGCCAGCAGTTCCAGACAGGGGAACCTCTATGGCTACACCTTC CASSSRQGNLYGYTF
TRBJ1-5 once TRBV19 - TGTGCCAGTAAAGGGAGCACACTCTACAATCAGCCCCAGCATTTT CASKGSTLYNQPQHF
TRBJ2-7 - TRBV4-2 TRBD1 TGTGCCAGCAGCGCACGGACAGGGGACGAGCAGTACTTC CASSARTGDEQYF
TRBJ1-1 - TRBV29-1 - TGCAGCGTTGCGCCGACAGAGAACACTGAAGCTTTCTTT CSVAPTENTEAFF
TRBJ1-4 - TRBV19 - TGTGCCAGTAGTAGGAAGGGGACGGGAGTTGGCCCCGCAACTAATGAAAAACTGTTTTTT CASSRKGTGVGPATNEKLFF
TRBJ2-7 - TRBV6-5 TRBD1 TGTGCCAGCAGTTCGAAGACAGGGACCTACGAGCAGTACTTC CASSSKTGTYEQYF
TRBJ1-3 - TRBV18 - TGTGCCAGCTCACCTCAGGGACACTCTGGAAACACCATATATTTT CASSPQGHSGNTIYF
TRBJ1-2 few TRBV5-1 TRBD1 TGCGCCAGCAGCTTGTCGGGGACAGCCTATGGCTACACCTTC CASSLSGTAYGYTF
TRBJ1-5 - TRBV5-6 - TGTGCCAGCAGCTTTCGGGATTACGATCAGCCCCAGCATTTT CASSFRDYDQPQHF
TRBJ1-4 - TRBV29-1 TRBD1 TGCAGCGCCCGGGACAGTTCCTCTAATGAAAAACTGTTTTTT CSARDSSSNEKLFF
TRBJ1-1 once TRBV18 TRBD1 TGTGCCAGCTCACCCCTACAACCGGGACAGTCAAACACTGAAGCTTTCTTT CASSPLQPGQSNTEAFF
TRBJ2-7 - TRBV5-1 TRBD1 TGCGCCAGCAGCTTGGGGCGAGACAGGGATGGGGGTTACGAGCAGTACTTC CASSLGRDRDGGYEQYF
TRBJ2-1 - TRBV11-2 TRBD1 TGTGCCAGCAGACCGGGACAGGGGGCGCTCAATGAGCAGTTCTTC CASRPGQGALNEQFF
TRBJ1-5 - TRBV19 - TGTGCCAGTAAGTCAGCAGGGGTCGACAATCAGCCCCAGCATTTT CASKSAGVDNQPQHF
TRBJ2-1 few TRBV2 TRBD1 TGTGCCAGCAGTGAGGACAGGGGAGTCTACAATGAGCAGTTCTTC CASSEDRGVYNEQFF
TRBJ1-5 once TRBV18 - TGTGCCAGCTCATCCCCGGGGTCGCCCCAGCATTTT CASSSPGSPQHF
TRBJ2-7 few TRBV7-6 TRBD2 TGTGCCAGCAGCTTATCCACTAGCGGTTATTACGAGCAGTACTTC CASSLSTSGYYEQYF
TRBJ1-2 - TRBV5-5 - TGTGCCAGCAGCCTGGAGCGTAATTATGGCTACACCTTC CASSLERNYGYTF
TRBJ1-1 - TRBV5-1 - TGCGCCAGCACTTTTTTCGGGGGTGACACTGAAGCTTTCTTT CASTFFGGDTEAFF
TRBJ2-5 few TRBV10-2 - TGCGCCAGCAGTCCTACTGACAGGTCCGGGACCCAGTACTTC CASSPTDRSGTQYF
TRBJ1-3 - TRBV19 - TGTGCCAGTAGGGCGGGACTGAGCTCTGGAAACACCATATATTTT CASRAGLSSGNTIYF
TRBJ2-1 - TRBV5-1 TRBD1 TGCGCCAGCAGCTTTCCGGGACAGGGGGCCGATGAGCAGTTCTTC CASSFPGQGADEQFF
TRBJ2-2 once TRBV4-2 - TGTGCCAGCAGCCCTGGCGGAGGGCCCACCGGGGAGCTGTTTTTT CASSPGGGPTGELFF
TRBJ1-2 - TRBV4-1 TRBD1 TGCGCCAGCAGCCAAGATATCCTTAGGGGACAGGGCCGGGGCGGCTACACCTTC CASSQDILRGQGRGGYTF
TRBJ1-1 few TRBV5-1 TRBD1 TGCGCCAGCAGCTCGGCAGGACAGGGGAACACTGAAGCTTTCTTT CASSSAGQGNTEAFF
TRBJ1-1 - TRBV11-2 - TGTGCCAGCAGCTTAATGCGGAACACTGAAGCTTTCTTT CASSLMRNTEAFF
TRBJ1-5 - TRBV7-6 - TGTGCCAGCAGCTTAGGGGGGGGGAGCAATCAGCCCCAGCATTTT CASSLGGGSNQPQHF
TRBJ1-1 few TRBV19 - TGTGCCAGTAGTGACCTGGGGACAAATTGGTGGAACACTGAAGCTTTCTTT CASSDLGTNWWNTEAFF
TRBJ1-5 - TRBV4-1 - TGCGCCAGCAGCCAAGACGGGAGGGATCAGCCCCAGCATTTT CASSQDGRDQPQHF
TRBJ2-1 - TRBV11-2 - TGTGCCAGCAGCCTAAGTCCCCCTGAATCGAGCTCCTACAATGAGCAGTTCTTC CASSLSPPESSSYNEQFF
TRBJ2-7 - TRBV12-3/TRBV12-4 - TGTGCCAGCACACTATCGTTCTCCTACGAGCAGTACTTC CASTLSFSYEQYF
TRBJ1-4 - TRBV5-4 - TGTGCCAGCAGCAACGCAGGGTTGGGTAATGAAAAACTGTTTTTT CASSNAGLGNEKLFF
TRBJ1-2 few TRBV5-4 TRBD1 TGTGCCAGCAGCTCGGACAGGGGGTTGCGTGGCTACACCTTC CASSSDRGLRGYTF
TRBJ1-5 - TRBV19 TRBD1 TGTGCCAGTAGTGCGCAGGGGGGACCCCAGCATTTT CASSAQGGPQHF
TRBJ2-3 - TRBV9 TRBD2 TGTGCCAGCAGCGCCGGGACTAGCGGCTACACAGATACGCAGTATTTT CASSAGTSGYTDTQYF
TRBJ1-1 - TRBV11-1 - TGTGCCAGCAGCTTGGGAGTTCCGGGAGCTAAAGCTTTCTTT CASSLGVPGAKAFF
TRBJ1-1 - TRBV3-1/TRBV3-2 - TGTGCCAGCAGCCACAGGGTTGCTGAAGCTTTCTTT CASSHRVAEAFF
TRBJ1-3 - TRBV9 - TGTGCCAGCAGCTCCCGGGAAGGAAACACCATATATTTT CASSSREGNTIYF
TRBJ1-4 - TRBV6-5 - TGTGCCAGCAGCGGACAGCCCCATGAAAAACTGTTTTTT CASSGQPHEKLFF
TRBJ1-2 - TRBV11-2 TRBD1 TGTGCCAGCAGCCCGCCGACAGGGACGAACTATGGCTACACCTTC CASSPPTGTNYGYTF
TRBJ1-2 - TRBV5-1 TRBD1 TGCGCCAGCAGTACGGGACAGGGGTTCTATGGCTACACCTTC CASSTGQGFYGYTF
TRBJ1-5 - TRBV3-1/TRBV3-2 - TGTGCCAGCAGCCTCTATAGCAATCAGCCCCAGCATTTT CASSLYSNQPQHF
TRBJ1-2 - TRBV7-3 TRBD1 TGTGCCAGCAGTTTCGAGTCGACAGGGCGCTATGGCTACACCTTC CASSFESTGRYGYTF
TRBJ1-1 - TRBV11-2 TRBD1 TGTGCCAGCACCGGGACAGGATTTTCGAACACTGAAGCTTTCTTT CASTGTGFSNTEAFF
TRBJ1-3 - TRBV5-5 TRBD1 TGTGCCAGCAGCTTGGGGGACAGGACCTTCGGAAACACCATATATTTT CASSLGDRTFGNTIYF
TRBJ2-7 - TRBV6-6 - TGTGCCAGCAGTTACTCGAGTGGGGCTCCTGCCTACGAGCAGTACTTC CASSYSSGAPAYEQYF
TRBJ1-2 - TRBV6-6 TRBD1 TGTGCCACCACTTCAGGGACAGCCTTCAGCTACACCTTC CATTSGTAFSYTF
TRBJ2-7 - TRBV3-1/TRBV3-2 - TGTGCCAGCAGCCAAGAGTGGCGGAGCTACGAGCAGTACTTC CASSQEWRSYEQYF
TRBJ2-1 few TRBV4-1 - TGCGCCAGCAGCCGCGGGGCACCCGAGCAGTTCTTC CASSRGAPEQFF
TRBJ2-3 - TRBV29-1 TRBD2 TGCAGCGTTGAAGGGGGAGCGGGGGGGTTAACAGATACGCAGTATTTT CSVEGGAGGLTDTQYF
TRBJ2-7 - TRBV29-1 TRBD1 TGCAGCGTTGAGGGGGACAGGACCTACGAGCAGTACTTC CSVEGDRTYEQYF
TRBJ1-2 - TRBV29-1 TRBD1 TGCAGCGTTGTCCCGACAGGGAGTAGGGACTATGGCTACACCTTC CSVVPTGSRDYGYTF
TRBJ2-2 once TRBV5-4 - TGTGCCAGCAGCTTGGCACAGGGACCTGGCACCGGGGAGCTGTTTTTT CASSLAQGPGTGELFF